The 20 T cell receptor beta chains listed next were all sequenced from one sample in a study of T cells in Graves' hyperthyroidism and ophthalmopathy (dated by TCRdb to the late 2010s). The library was obtained by multiplex PCR. TCRdb records Illumina HiSeq 2000 as the sequencer. The TCR beta CDR3 regions were amplified from the RNA transcripts. The first round of RT-PCR for the TCR CDR3 was performed with the HTBI primer set and the Qiagen OneStep RT-PCR kit. TCRdb reanalyzed the raw reads on its own, using fastp at Q25 for trimming and MiXCR for clone calling, and kept in-frame beta chains. When rows share a CDR3 protein, they turn into one entry using the most common DNA and genes. This sample holds around 380,000 distinct CDR3 sequences; 13% were observed only once. The ten largest clonotypes hold under 25% of the sample. The sample comprised blood. The receptors shown here come from a man aged 30 to 39 with Graves' hyperthyroidism that later progressed to Graves' ophthalmopathy.

The V gene is TRBV18, the J gene TRBJ1-5, with D possibly matching TRBD1 (5 bases). This CDR3 is built from 17 residues. V dropped 3 bases and J dropped 0 bases, with 15 bases sitting between them. Germline V CDR1 and CDR2: KGHSH, LQKENI. The CDR3 DNA follows: TGTGCCAGCTCACCCCGGGACGCCATGGGTAGCAATCAGCCCCAGCATTTT. Translation: CASSPRDAMGSNQPQHF. Full variable domain (outside the CDR3, taken from reference TRBV18 and TRBJ1-5): NAGVMQNPRHLVRRRGQEARLRCSPMKGHSHVYWYRQLPEEGLKFMVYLQKENIIDESGMPKERFSAEFPKEGPSILRIQQVVRGDSAAYFCASSPRDAMGSNQPQHFGDGTRLSIL.

The chain couples TRBV3-1 to TRBJ2-3; 7 nucleotides match TRBD1. Germline assignment: CDR1 LGHDT and CDR2 YNNKEL (reference sequence). The CDR3 length is 14 residues. The V gene end was trimmed by 3 bases and the J gene end by 6 bases; junction bases not matched to a gene: 6. The CDR3 spells CASSHRQGSDTQYF. CDR3 DNA: TGTGCCAGCAGCCATCGACAGGGTTCGGATACGCAGTATTTT.

This clonotype was seen a few times. This rearrangement joins TRBV27 to TRBJ1-2; 7 positions match TRBD1. The CDR3 covers 13 residues. Trimming removed 6 bases from V and 3 bases from J; junction bases left unmatched: 4. Germline V gives CDR1 MNHEY, CDR2 SMNVEV (reference sequence). The CDR3 nucleotides are TGTGCCAGCAGGTTTCAGGGGGACTATGGCTACACCTTC. This codes for CASRFQGDYGYTF.

About this clonotype itself: Mismatch with germline at one junction end may stem from a read error. This chain joins TRBV5-1 and TRBJ2-2, with TRBD2 matching over 15 bases. Germline CDR1 and CDR2: SGHRS and YFSETQ. The CDR3 contains 18 residues. CDR3 nucleotide sequence: TGCGCCAGCAGCGCGGGACTAGCGGGGGGTTCGAACACCGGGGAGCTGTCTTTT. As protein: CASSAGLAGGSNTGELSF.

This clonotype was seen more than once but under ten times. The chain combines TRBV13 with TRBJ1-6; D remains ambiguous. This CDR3 region has 17 residues. Germline V CDR1 and CDR2: PRHDT, FYEKMQ (reference sequence). V lost 0 bases to trimming and J lost 0 bases, with 9 bases between them. The CDR3, as DNA: TGTGCCAGCAGCTTAGGCGCCAGTTACTCCTATAATTCACCCCTCCACTTT. Its protein product is CASSLGASYSYNSPLHF. The complete variable domain, with remaining parts taken from reference TRBV13 and TRBJ1-6, reads AAGVIQSPRHLIKEKRETATLKCYPIPRHDTVYWYQQGPGQDPQFLISFYEKMQSDKGSIPDRFSAQQFSDYHSELNMSSLELGDSALYFCASSLGASYSYNSPLHFGNGTRLTVT.

The chain carries TRBV7-9 and TRBJ2-1; 14 bases align to TRBD2. V gave up 4 bases and J gave up 6 bases; unmatched junction bases: 8. Germline loops: CDR1 SEHNR, CDR2 FQNEAQ (reference sequence). The CDR3 spans 17 residues. CDR3 nucleotides: TGTGCCAGCAGCTGGCCGACTAGCGGGGGGGCGGCCAATGAGCAGTTCTTC. It translates to CASSWPTSGGAANEQFF.

This clonotype was counted many times. This chain uses TRBV28 with TRBJ1-2; D is unclear. From germline, CDR1 is MDHEN and CDR2 SYDVKM. This CDR3 is 15 amino acids long. Deletions cut 3 bases from V and 4 bases from J, with 15 bases between. Written as DNA, the CDR3 is TGTGCCAGCAGTTTGGCAGGCGGCGTGGGCTATGGCTACACCTTC. Translating gives CASSLAGGVGYGYTF.

This clonotype was seen repeatedly, ten times or more. The chain employs TRBV12-5 and TRBJ1-6; no firm D call. Trimming removed 4 bases at V and 2 bases at J, with 12 bases between. The germline V gene has CDR1 LGHNT and CDR2 FRNRAP. The CDR3 is made up of 16 amino acids. The CDR3 loop is CASGSLLGTYNSPLHF. CDR3 coding DNA: TGTGCTAGTGGTTCCCTTCTGGGGACCTATAATTCACCCCTCCACTTT.

Comments on this clonotype: This could be a read error, since a much larger clone is one nucleotide away. This sequence joins TRBV7-3 and TRBJ1-1, with unresolved D. The V gene's germline CDR1 is SGHTA and CDR2 FQGTGA. The CDR3 covers 13 residues. The CDR3 here is CASNLWPGTEAFF. The CDR3 coding sequence is TGTGCCAGCAACTTATGGCCGGGCACTGAAGCTTTCTTT.

As concerns this clonotype: Germline is not matched at one junction end, which may reflect a read error. V gene TRBV5-1 combines with J gene TRBJ2-7, with D perhaps TRBD1 (6 bases). The CDR3 contains 15 residues. Germline V CDR1 and CDR2: SGHRS, YFSETQ. The CDR3 sequence: CASSLGQGNFYEQYF. The CDR3 coding sequence is TGTGCCAGCAGCTTAGGCCAGGGGAACTTCTACGAGCAGTACTTC.

This clonotype has at least ten counts. V gene TRBV11-2 combines with J gene TRBJ2-6; either TRBD1 or TRBD2 may supply D (5 bases each). Germline V CDR1 and CDR2: SGHAT, FQNNGV. The V end was cut by 3 bases, the J end by 2 bases, with 17 bases between. CDR3 size: 18 residues. The DNA for the CDR3 is TGTGCCAGCAGCTTGAAGTTGTGGGGGTTGACTGGGGCCAACGTCCTGACTTTC. It encodes CASSLKLWGLTGANVLTF.

This clonotype was seen only once. The DNA of the CDR3 is TGTGCCAGCAGTCTCTGGGCCAACACCGGGGAGCTGTTTTTT. This codes for CASSLWANTGELFF. J is TRBJ2-2 and V is TRBV6-1, with D hard to call. CDR3 size: 14 residues. Per the germline V gene, CDR1 is MNHNS and CDR2 is SASEGT. Deletions cut 5 bases from V and 2 bases from J, with 9 bases between.

This clonotype has only a few counts. This sequence joins TRBV30 and TRBJ2-5; D uncertain. The V end lost 4 bases, the J end lost 6 bases, and 15 bases lay between the germline ends. This CDR3 is built from 13 residues. The germline gives CDR1 GTSNPN, CDR2 SVGIG (reference sequence). CDR3 sequence reads: CAWTNGFVKTQYF. DNA for the CDR3: TGTGCCTGGACGAACGGGTTTGTGAAGACCCAGTACTTC.

This chain links TRBV7-9 with TRBJ1-4; 7 nucleotides match TRBD1. CDR3 length equals 14 residues. Germline CDR1 is SEHNR and CDR2 is FQNEAQ (reference sequence). After removal of 5 bases from V and 7 bases from J, the junction contained 7 bases not matched to a gene. The CDR3 sequence is CASSRGGLAEKLFF. The CDR3 DNA follows: TGTGCCAGCAGCCGAGGGGGCTTAGCTGAAAAACTGTTTTTT. Combining the CDR3 with reference TRBV7-9 and TRBJ1-4 gives the whole variable domain DTGVSQNPRHKITKRGQNVTFRCDPISEHNRLYWYRQTLGQGPEFLTYFQNEAQLEKSRLLSDRFSAERPKGSFSTLEIQRTEQGDSAMYLCASSRGGLAEKLFFGSGTQLSVL.

This clonotype was seen ten or more times. The genes are TRBV10-3 and TRBJ1-2, with D uncertain. Germline V gene data show CDR1 as ENHRY and CDR2 as SYGVKD. The CDR3 totals 14 residues. V lost 0 bases and J lost 8, with 13 bases in between. The chain's CDR3 is CAISESAKPEGYTF. The CDR3, as DNA: TGTGCCATCAGTGAGTCGGCCAAACCGGAGGGCTACACCTTC.

The J gene is TRBJ2-1, the V gene TRBV5-4; the D is unclear. Germline V CDR1 and CDR2: SGHNT, YYREEE (reference sequence). The V and J ends lost 0 bases and 10 bases respectively, with 11 bases between them. The CDR3 length is 13 residues. The CDR3 DNA sequence: TGTGCCAGCAGCTTGGCTGTTTCTACCGAGCAGTTCTTC. Its translation is CASSLAVSTEQFF.

The J gene is TRBJ1-2, the V gene TRBV29-1; D not resolved. The CDR3 length is 13 residues. The germline gives CDR1 SQVTM, CDR2 ANQGSEA. The V gene lost 3 bases and the J gene lost 2 bases, with 10 bases spanning the gap. The CDR3 loop reads CSVDDGLNYGYTF. The CDR3 bases are TGCAGCGTTGACGATGGACTAAACTATGGCTACACCTTC.

This clonotype showed up just a few times. This chain connects TRBV4-1 to TRBJ2-2; no definite D call. With 1 base removed from V and 6 bases from J, the gap between germline ends came to 9 bases. The germline CDR1 and CDR2 sequences are MGHRA and YSYEKL. The CDR3 is made up of 14 amino acids. CDR3 nucleotides: TGCGCCAGCAGCCAAGGTGGATACGCCGGGGAGCTGTTTTTT. This translates into CASSQGGYAGELFF.

This clonotype was recorded many times. This chain connects TRBV6-1 to TRBJ1-6; 7 bases are shared with TRBD1. Germline CDR1 reads MNHNS; CDR2 reads SASEGT. The CDR3 runs to 14 residues. The junction had 6 bases not matched to a gene; V was cut back by 8 bases and J by 5 bases. The CDR3 sequence: CASAGQLHNSPLHF. The CDR3 region has the DNA TGTGCCAGCGCGGGACAGTTACATAATTCACCCCTCCACTTT.

The V gene is TRBV5-1, the J gene TRBJ1-4; D possibly corresponds to TRBD1 (6 bases). The CDR3 sequence is 18 residues long. V gave up 1 base and J gave up 6 bases, with 22 bases separating them. Germline assignment: CDR1 SGHRS and CDR2 YFSETQ. This chain's CDR3 is CASSLKMRGAPADEKLFF. The CDR3 DNA reads as TGCGCCAGCAGCTTGAAAATGAGGGGGGCACCTGCCGATGAAAAACTGTTTTTT.